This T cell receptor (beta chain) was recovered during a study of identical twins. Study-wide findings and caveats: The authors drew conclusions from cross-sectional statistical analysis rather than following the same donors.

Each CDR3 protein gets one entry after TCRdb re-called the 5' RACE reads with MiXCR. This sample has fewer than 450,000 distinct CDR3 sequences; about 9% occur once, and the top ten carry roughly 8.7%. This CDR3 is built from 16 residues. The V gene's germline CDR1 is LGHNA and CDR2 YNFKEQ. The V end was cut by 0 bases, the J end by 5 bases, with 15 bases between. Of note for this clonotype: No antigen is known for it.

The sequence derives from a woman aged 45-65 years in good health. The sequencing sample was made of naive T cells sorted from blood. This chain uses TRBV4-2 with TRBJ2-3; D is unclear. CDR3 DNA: TGTGCCAGCAGCCAAGAATCACTACCTAGGGTAGATACGCAGTATTTT. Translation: CASSQESLPRVDTQYF.